The rows below give T cell receptor beta chains drawn from one sample of a study of blood T cell repertoires in COVID-19. Method: immunoSEQ multiplex PCR; TCRdb's copy keeps in-frame clones and lacks some. Of fewer than 200,000 clones listed, 81% are singletons. Input material: PBMCs or T cells enriched from blood (not recorded which). These TCRs come from a woman aged 40 to 50 with acute COVID-19. Each CDR3 is given with its conserved first and last residue. The D gene is left open where the match is weak. Expanded clones get a size class; other rows say once, few or many, or leave the size out.

v_call	d_call	clone_size	j_call	cdr3_nt	cdr3_aa
TRBV2	TRBD2	.	TRBJ2-1	TGTGCCAGCACTAGCGGGAGCAATGAGCAGTTCTTC	CASTSGSNEQFF
TRBV6-1	.	.	TRBJ1-1	TGTGCCAGCAGTGAAGGGCTTTTGAACACTGAAGCTTTCTTT	CASSEGLLNTEAFF
TRBV19	TRBD1	.	TRBJ1-1	TGTGCCAGTAGTACGGGACAGGGCAACACTGAAGCTTTCTTT	CASSTGQGNTEAFF
TRBV28	TRBD2	.	TRBJ2-3	TGTGCCAGCAGTTTGGCAACTGGACTAGCAATCGCGGATACGCAGTATTTT	CASSLATGLAIADTQYF
TRBV4-1	TRBD1	.	TRBJ2-2	TGCGCCAGCAGCCAAGGACAGGGGAGCGGGGAGCTGTTTTTT	CASSQGQGSGELFF
TRBV25-1	TRBD2	.	TRBJ2-5	TGTGCCAGCAGTGAAGGAGGAGCGGGAACGGTGACCCAGTACTTC	CASSEGGAGTVTQYF
TRBV3-1/TRBV3-2	TRBD2	.	TRBJ2-1	TGTGCCAGCAGCCAAGGCCGACTAGCCAATGAGCAGTTCTTC	CASSQGRLANEQFF
TRBV6-6	.	.	TRBJ2-2	TGTGCCAGCACAACCGGACAGATGAACACCGGGGAGCTGTTTTTT	CASTTGQMNTGELFF
TRBV10-3	.	.	TRBJ2-6	TGTGCCATCAGACAGGGCACAGGGGCCAACGTCCTGACTTTC	CAIRQGTGANVLTF
TRBV11-2	.	.	TRBJ2-1	TGTGCCAGCAGCTTAAGTGCGGGAAGGGGTAATGAGCAGTTCTTC	CASSLSAGRGNEQFF
TRBV5-5	TRBD2	few	TRBJ2-7	TGTGCCAGCAGCTTGGCCCTGACTAGCGGAAGCTACGAGCAGTACTTC	CASSLALTSGSYEQYF
TRBV19	TRBD1	.	TRBJ2-1	TGTGCCAGTAGTCTCTGGACAGGGGCGGGGAATGAGCAGTTCTTC	CASSLWTGAGNEQFF
TRBV20-1	.	.	TRBJ2-1	TGCAGTGCTAGCGGGGTCGAGGAGCAGTTCTTC	CSASGVEEQFF
TRBV5-1	.	once	TRBJ2-3	TGCGCCAGCAGCACACAGGGAGTGGATACGCAGTATTTT	CASSTQGVDTQYF
TRBV5-1	.	.	TRBJ2-5	TGCGCCAGCAGCTTAAGTTACGGAGAGACCCAGTACTTC	CASSLSYGETQYF
TRBV13	TRBD2	once	TRBJ2-1	TGTGCCAGCAGCTCAACTAGCGGGAGATCCCAGTTCTTC	CASSSTSGRSQFF
TRBV2	.	.	TRBJ1-2	TGTGCCAGCAGTCCGGGGGGGTTTGGCTACACCTTC	CASSPGGFGYTF
TRBV6-5	TRBD1	.	TRBJ2-7	TGTGCCAGCTTCTCCGGGACAGGTTACCCATACGAGCAGTACTTC	CASFSGTGYPYEQYF
TRBV9	.	.	TRBJ2-3	TGTGCCAGCAGCGTAGGCCAGGTTCGCACAGATACGCAGTATTTT	CASSVGQVRTDTQYF
TRBV12-3/TRBV12-4	TRBD1	.	TRBJ1-1	TGTGCCAGCAGTACAGGACAGGGCACTGAAGCTTTCTTT	CASSTGQGTEAFF
TRBV9	.	.	TRBJ2-3	TGTGCCAGCAGCGTATCGGGGGATACGCAGTATTTT	CASSVSGDTQYF
TRBV20-1	.	.	TRBJ1-1	TGCAGTGCCCCCCTTAACACTGAAGCTTTCTTT	CSAPLNTEAFF
TRBV30	TRBD1	.	TRBJ2-2	TGTGCCTGGACCCCGACAGGGGTTATTAACACCGGGGAGCTGTTTTTT	CAWTPTGVINTGELFF
TRBV4-1	TRBD2	.	TRBJ2-1	TGCGCCAGCAGCCGAATTGCGGGAGACAATGAGCAGTTCTTC	CASSRIAGDNEQFF
TRBV6-5	.	.	TRBJ1-1	TGTGCCAGCAGTTACTCCCGCCAGTTGAACACTGAAGCTTTCTTT	CASSYSRQLNTEAFF
TRBV19	.	many	TRBJ1-2	TGTGCCAGTAGTATGGGGGGGTCACACATATTCCCCTATGGCTACACCTTC	CASSMGGSHIFPYGYTF
TRBV18	TRBD1	.	TRBJ1-1	TGTGCCAGCTCACCGGAGGACAGGGTAATAGCTTTCTTT	CASSPEDRVIAFF
TRBV12-3/TRBV12-4	TRBD1	.	TRBJ1-1	TGTGCCAGCAGTACCGGACAGGGGACTGAAGCTTTCTTT	CASSTGQGTEAFF
TRBV6-2/TRBV6-3	TRBD2	.	TRBJ2-2	TGTGCCAGCAGTTACTCAATAGGGGTAGCGGGGAACACCGGGGAGCTGTTTTTT	CASSYSIGVAGNTGELFF
TRBV4-1	.	.	TRBJ2-1	TGCGCCAGCAGCCAAGAAAGAGAACTGCCATACAATGAGCAGTTCTTC	CASSQERELPYNEQFF
TRBV2	.	once	TRBJ2-3	TGTGCCAGCAGCCTCCCTACTAGTCTCCGTGAGGATACGCAGTATTTT	CASSLPTSLREDTQYF